Below, one T cell receptor (beta chain) is given with its context. Its cognate antigen is unknown. This record belongs to a study of shared clonotypes between healthy human individuals. The wider study: Researchers drew samples from two women and a few men aged 18 to 49. A donor's plate count was three for CD4 naive and three for CD4 memory; CD8 naive had two and CD8 memory one. Study outcomes and limitations: Relative to their counterparts shared across all four donors, non-shared clonotypes exhibited diminished generation probabilities.

Sequencing used immunoSEQ multiplex PCR; TCRdb keeps in-frame clones, though not all of them. The table has 550,000 to 800,000 clones, approximately 79% seen once. CD45RA-negative memory and CD45RA+ naive subsets were split from the CD4+ cells. The V and J ends lost 3 bases and 5 bases, in that order; junction bases with no gene match: 3. The length of the CDR3 is 12 residues. Germline V gene data show CDR1 as SQVTM and CDR2 as ANQGSEA. Sequencing was performed on memory CD4+ T cells sorted from blood. Specified subset: CD45RA-negative fraction. The chain joins TRBV29-1 to TRBJ2-7, with 8 bases identical to TRBD2. This clonotype was sampled from a woman in her twenties or thirties in good health. The CDR3 DNA sequence: TGCAGCGTTGAGGCGACTAGCGACGAGCAGTACTTC. The encoded protein is CSVEATSDEQYF.